The clone carrying this T cell receptor (beta chain) was detected only a few times. The target antigen is unknown. The sample is drawn from a study of response to subunit inactivated influenza vaccine. The study, taken as a whole, reports: It was suggested by the authors that few new T cells are recruited by each seasonal influenza vaccination.

A single record per CDR3 protein comes from TCRdb applying MiXCR to the RT-PCR reads. The sample lists approximately 530,000 distinct CDR3 sequences; approximately 7.3% were seen once. Sample: PBMCs from blood, taken around 2 years after vaccination. The origin of this receptor is a man aged 50-75 years who received an inactivated influenza vaccine.

DNA of the CDR3: TGTGCCAGCAGTGAGGTATGGCAGGGTCGCACAGATACGCAGTATTTT. Its translation: CASSEVWQGRTDTQYF. The chain has TRBV6-1 and TRBJ2-3, with D possibly matching TRBD1 (5 bases). Per the germline V gene, CDR1 is MNHNS and CDR2 is SASEGT. V was clipped by 3 bases and J by 1 base, with 14 bases between them. The CDR3 totals 16 residues.